The entry that follows covers one T cell receptor (beta chain) sequence. Its matching antigen is unknown. These data come from a study of CD8 T cells in ankylosing spondylitis. Study observations and caveats: The study identified a TCR beta motif of roughly eight highly homologous variants that appeared characteristic of ankylosing spondylitis blood.

TCRdb reprocessed the 5' RACE reads via MiXCR and lists one record per CDR3 protein. The sample lists about 160,000 distinct CDR3 sequences, 9.8% occurring once. The CDR3 contains 15 residues. J gave up 6 bases and V 0 bases, and 4 bases lay outside the gene matches. Germline V gene data show CDR1 as SGHRS and CDR2 as YFSETQ. The chain joins TRBV5-1 to TRBJ2-7; 12 bases align to TRBD2. Sequenced sample: blood, either unsorted or a sorted T cell fraction (not recorded which). This receptor was identified in a female donor with ankylosing spondylitis or in good health (not recorded which). The CDR3 bases are TGCGCCAGCAGCTTGGATCTAGCGGGAGGGCCCGAGCAGTACTTC. This encodes CASSLDLAGGPEQYF. Full variable domain (remainder filled in from reference TRBV5-1 and TRBJ2-7): KAGVTQTPRYLIKTRGQQVTLSCSPISGHRSVSWYQQTPGQGLQFLFEYFSETQRNKGNFPGRFSGRQFSNSRSEMNVSTLELGDSALYLCASSLDLAGGPEQYFGPGTRLTVT.